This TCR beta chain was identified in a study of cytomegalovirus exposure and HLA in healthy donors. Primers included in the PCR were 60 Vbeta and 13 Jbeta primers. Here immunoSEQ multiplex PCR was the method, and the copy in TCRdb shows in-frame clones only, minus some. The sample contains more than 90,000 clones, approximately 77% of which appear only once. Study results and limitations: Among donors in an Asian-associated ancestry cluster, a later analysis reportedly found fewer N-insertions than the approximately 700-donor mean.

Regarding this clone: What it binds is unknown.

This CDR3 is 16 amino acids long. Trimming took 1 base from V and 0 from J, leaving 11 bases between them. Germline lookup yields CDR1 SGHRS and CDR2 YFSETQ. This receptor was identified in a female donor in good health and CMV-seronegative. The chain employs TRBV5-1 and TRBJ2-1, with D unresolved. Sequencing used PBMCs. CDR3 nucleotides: TGCGCCAGCAGCTTGCAGGCCTCGAGCTCCTACAATGAGCAGTTCTTC. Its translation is CASSLQASSSYNEQFF.